Described below is a single T cell receptor beta chain sequence and its context. What it binds is not known. TCRdb's copy holds only in-frame clones and misses some; the assay was immunoSEQ multiplex PCR. The data show approximately 12,000 clones, 81% seen once. The data stem from a study of chemoradiotherapy in HPV16-positive cancers. Study-level findings and limits: Functional assays defining HPV-specific T cells used only two HPV16-positive patients. Non-HPV-specific T cells did not expand in tumors during treatment, whereas candidate HPV-specific clones and E7-related motifs did.

This sample was taken from a patient who underwent chemoradiotherapy. The receptor was isolated from a human donor with HPV-associated anogenital cancer.

CDR3 DNA sequence: TGTGCCAGCAGCGTAGCTCCTAGCGCGAAAAGGAATGAGCAGTTCTTC. This translates into CASSVAPSAKRNEQFF. The gene calls are TRBV9 and TRBJ2-1, with D tentatively TRBD2 (6 bases). Germline CDR1 reads SGDLS; CDR2 reads YYNGEE. This CDR3 has 16 residues. The V gene lost 0 bases and the J gene lost 7 bases, with 17 bases spanning the gap.